Below are 25 T cell receptor beta chains sequenced from a single sample in a study of persistence of HIV-infected CD4 T cells. Sequencing used immunoSEQ version 4 in survey mode. Profiled with immunoSEQ multiplex PCR; TCRdb holds only in-frame clones, not every one. The sample has roughly 7,500 clones; around 67% are singletons. These TCRs' antigens remain unknown. The stimulus was lysate of CMV-infected fibroblasts, around 9.3 ug/mL. Sorting of responding CD4+ T cells relied on upregulated CD40 ligand together with CD69. Sequenced material: CD4+ T cells sorted from PBMCs after approximately 20-hour stimulation, taken from a patient who received antiretroviral therapy. Source of these receptors: an adult man with HIV who was CMV-seropositive.

The V gene is TRBV30, the J gene TRBJ1-5; weak D call: TRBD1 (5 bases). There are 14 residues in the CDR3. Trimming took off 2 bases at V and 6 bases at J, with 14 bases between the two ends. Germline assignment: CDR1 GTSNPN and CDR2 SVGIG (reference sequence). The CDR3 DNA sequence: TGTGCCTGGAGTCCCGGGCCCAGGGCTCAGCCCCAGCATTTT. Translating it yields CAWSPGPRAQPQHF.

V is TRBV30 and J is TRBJ2-5, with TRBD1 as a possible D gene (5 bases). Trimming pared 0 bases from V and 5 bases from J, leaving 13 bases between. Germline V gives CDR1 GTSNPN, CDR2 SVGIG (reference sequence). This CDR3 region has 14 residues. The CDR3 DNA sequence: TGTGCCTGGAGTGTAAGGCAGGGATATGAGACCCAGTACTTC. Residues: CAWSVRQGYETQYF. Full variable domain (missing parts from reference TRBV30 and TRBJ2-5): SQTIHQWPATLVQPVGSPLSLECTVEGTSNPNLYWYRQAAGRGLQLLFYSVGIGQISSEVPQNLSASRPQDRQFILSSKKLLLSDSGFYLCAWSVRQGYETQYFGPGTRLLVL.

V usage is TRBV18 and J usage is TRBJ1-2; D is unclear. Trimming pared 5 bases from V and 0 bases from J, leaving 10 bases between. The CDR3 is 14 residues long. The germline gives CDR1 KGHSH, CDR2 LQKENI. The CDR3 loop is CASSAATTNYGYTF. In DNA form, the CDR3 reads TGTGCCAGCTCAGCCGCGACAACTAACTATGGCTACACCTTC.

Within the sample, this clone is large (0.1 to 1%). Other nucleotide sequences in the sample specify the same CDR3. The V and J genes are TRBV30 and TRBJ1-1; possibly TRBD1 for D (5 bases). Trimming left V 1 base short and J 7 bases short, with 7 bases between. The CDR3 spans 11 residues. Germline V gene data show CDR1 as GTSNPN and CDR2 as SVGIG (reference sequence). CDR3 coding DNA: TGTGCCTGGAGTGCCCAGGGTGAAGCTTTCTTT. Protein: CAWSAQGEAFF.

On this clone itself: This same CDR3 is encoded by further DNA sequences in the sample. This chain joins TRBV7-2 and TRBJ2-3; 9 bases match TRBD1. V shed 4 bases, J shed 4 bases, and the junction held 9 bases outside the gene matches. The CDR3 length is 16 residues. Germline CDR1 and CDR2: SGHTA and FQGNSA. The chain's CDR3 is CASSSVKGQGPDTQYF. DNA for the CDR3: TGTGCCAGCAGCTCCGTAAAGGGACAGGGCCCAGATACGCAGTATTTT.

This clone was seen only once. The gene calls are TRBV14 and TRBJ2-3, with no clear D. Germline V gene data show CDR1 as SGHDN and CDR2 as FVKESK. This CDR3 is built from 12 residues. The V end lost 1 base, the J end lost 6 bases, and 5 bases lay between the germline ends. CDR3 sequence reads: CASSQGWDTQYF. CDR3 nucleotide sequence: TGTGCCAGCAGCCAAGGTTGGGATACGCAGTATTTT.

The CDR3: CASSILAGGTTDTQYF. The CDR3 DNA is TGCGCCAGCAGCATTTTAGCGGGAGGCACCACAGATACGCAGTATTTT. This chain uses TRBV5-1 with TRBJ2-3, with TRBD2 identical over 10 bases. The V segment lost 4 bases and the J segment 2 bases; nucleotides outside the gene matches: 7. The germline gives CDR1 SGHRS, CDR2 YFSETQ. This CDR3 contains 16 residues.

The table lists this clone with a few counts. The chain's CDR3 is CASSLAGGASHNEQFF. CDR3 sequence (DNA): TGTGCCAGCAGCTTAGCGGGGGGGGCTAGTCACAATGAGCAGTTCTTC. The chain joins TRBV7-2 to TRBJ2-1, with D perhaps matching TRBD2 (7 bases). The V gene's germline CDR1 is SGHTA and CDR2 FQGNSA. Trimming left V 0 bases short and J 5 bases short, with 14 bases between. The CDR3 has 16 residues.

This chain joins TRBV19 and TRBJ1-2; 9 bases line up with TRBD1. The CDR3 has 14 residues. CDR1 and CDR2 from the germline V gene are LNHDA and SQIVND (reference sequence). Trimming cost V 4 bases and J 4 bases; bases outside gene matches: 4. The CDR3 sequence is CASSSEDRGYGYTF. CDR3 nucleotides: TGTGCCAGTAGTAGCGAGGACAGGGGCTATGGCTACACCTTC.

This clone came up a few times. This chain uses TRBV5-1 with TRBJ1-5; no firm D call. The length of the CDR3 is 14 residues. Trimming took 0 bases from V and 2 from J, leaving 6 bases between them. Germline V gives CDR1 SGHRS, CDR2 YFSETQ. CDR3 amino acids: CASSLEGGNQPQHF. DNA of the CDR3: TGCGCCAGCAGCTTGGAAGGTGGCAATCAGCCCCAGCATTTT. The full variable domain, with the rest looked up from reference TRBV5-1 and TRBJ1-5, is KAGVTQTPRYLIKTRGQQVTLSCSPISGHRSVSWYQQTPGQGLQFLFEYFSETQRNKGNFPGRFSGRQFSNSRSEMNVSTLELGDSALYLCASSLEGGNQPQHFGDGTRLSIL.

The V call is TRBV4-2, the J call TRBJ1-1, with D possibly being TRBD1 (5 bases). The CDR3 loop spans 16 amino acids. Germline-derived CDR1 and CDR2 are LGHNA and YNFKEQ. V lost 4 bases to trimming and J lost 1 base, with 16 bases between them. CDR3 sequence: CASSPRRGVQNTEAFF. In DNA form, the CDR3 reads TGTGCCAGCAGCCCCCGGCGAGGGGTTCAGAACACTGAAGCTTTCTTT.

The chain couples TRBV30 to TRBJ2-5, with D tentatively TRBD1 (6 bases). CDR3 length: 14 amino acids. Trimming took off 5 bases at V and 5 bases at J, with 18 bases between the two ends. Germline V gives CDR1 GTSNPN, CDR2 SVGIG (reference sequence). CDR3 in amino acids: CAWAPGTLRETQYF. The CDR3 coding sequence is TGTGCCTGGGCCCCCGGGACACTTAGGGAGACCCAGTACTTC.

The chain couples TRBV3-1 (or the pseudogene TRBV3-2) to TRBJ1-2; 9 bases align to TRBD1. This CDR3 region has 12 residues. In germline, CDR1 is LGHDT, CDR2 YNNKEL (reference sequence). With 4 bases clipped from V and 8 bases from J, the junction kept 2 bases outside the gene matches. In nucleotides, the CDR3 is TGTGCCAGCAGCCTCGGGACAGGGGGCTACACCTTC. Translation gives CASSLGTGGYTF.

This chain joins TRBV27 and TRBJ1-2, with TRBD1 as a possible D gene (5 bases). Trimming pared 5 bases from V and 4 bases from J, leaving 11 bases between. The CDR3 spans 13 residues. Germline-derived CDR1 and CDR2 are MNHEY and SMNVEV (reference sequence). DNA for the CDR3: TGTGCCAGCAGTCGGGGACGGTCCTATGGCTACACCTTC. Protein product: CASSRGRSYGYTF.

The J gene is TRBJ1-2, the V gene TRBV19; D uncertain. V dropped 0 bases and J dropped 4 bases, with 12 bases sitting between them. The CDR3 spans 15 residues. Per germline, CDR1 LNHDA and CDR2 SQIVND (reference sequence). The chain's CDR3 is CASSIDLWSFYGYTF. The CDR3 DNA follows: TGTGCCAGTAGTATAGATCTATGGAGTTTCTATGGCTACACCTTC.

Within the sample, this clone is medium-sized. The chain employs TRBV19 and TRBJ2-3; D is uncertain. V was shortened by 0 bases and J by 2 bases, with 9 bases between the two germline ends. This CDR3 has 15 amino acids. Germline lookup yields CDR1 LNHDA and CDR2 SQIVND (reference sequence). The CDR3 spells CASSIDRQTTDTQYF. The DNA for the CDR3 is TGTGCCAGTAGTATAGACCGACAAACCACAGATACGCAGTATTTT.

The genes are TRBV4-2 and TRBJ2-7; possible D gene TRBD2, 5 bases. The CDR3 consists of 13 residues. The germline V and J ends were trimmed by 0 bases and 6 bases, with 9 bases remaining between them. CDR1 LGHNA and CDR2 YNFKEQ come from the germline V gene. In DNA form, the CDR3 reads TGTGCCAGCAGCCAAGAGCTAGCTCGCGAGCAGTACTTC. Translated: CASSQELAREQYF.

This clone was counted a few times. This chain joins TRBV3-1 (or the pseudogene TRBV3-2) and TRBJ2-3; D possibly corresponds to TRBD2 (5 bases). This CDR3 contains 17 residues. V was shortened by 3 bases and J by 6 bases, with 22 bases between the two germline ends. The V gene's germline CDR1 is LGHDT and CDR2 YNNKEL (reference sequence). The CDR3 DNA sequence: TGTGCCAGCAGCCACCCTCGGGGAAGGGATTGGTTTGATACGCAGTATTTT. Translating it yields CASSHPRGRDWFDTQYF.

The V gene is TRBV30, the J gene TRBJ1-1; D is uncertain. Between the trimmed V and J ends, which lost 4 bases and 2 bases, there was a span of 11 bases. This CDR3 comprises 13 residues. Germline V gene lookup returns CDR1 GTSNPN and CDR2 SVGIG (reference sequence). The CDR3 loop reads CAWTGHFNTEAFF. For the CDR3, the DNA is TGTGCCTGGACCGGCCACTTTAACACTGAAGCTTTCTTT. The full variable domain, in which reference TRBV30 and TRBJ1-1 provide the parts outside the CDR3, is SQTIHQWPATLVQPVGSPLSLECTVEGTSNPNLYWYRQAAGRGLQLLFYSVGIGQISSEVPQNLSASRPQDRQFILSSKKLLLSDSGFYLCAWTGHFNTEAFFGQGTRLTVV.

This clone occurred once. The rearrangement links TRBV14 to TRBJ2-2, with D unclear. This CDR3 spans 12 amino acids. Trimming took 2 bases from V and 7 from J, leaving 5 bases between them. From germline, CDR1 is SGHDN and CDR2 FVKESK. Written as DNA, the CDR3 is TGTGCCAGCAGCCAACAGTTCGGGGAGCTGTTTTTT. This gives the protein CASSQQFGELFF.

V usage is TRBV5-1 and J usage is TRBJ1-3; D gene ambiguous. CDR1 and CDR2 (germline): SGHRS, YFSETQ. There are 15 residues in the CDR3. Trimming took 1 base from V and 0 from J, leaving 8 bases between them. The CDR3 reads CASSLSANSGNTIYF. The CDR3 DNA reads as TGCGCCAGCAGCTTGTCCGCCAACTCTGGAAACACCATATATTTT.

This clone was picked up one time. This chain connects TRBV5-6 to TRBJ1-3; D call uncertain. Germline V CDR1 and CDR2: SGHDT, YYEEEE. V shed 5 bases and J shed 0 bases, with 12 bases lying between them. This CDR3 comprises 15 residues. CDR3 DNA: TGTGCCAGCAGGCCTCTTCGCAGCTCTGGAAACACCATATATTTT. It specifies CASRPLRSSGNTIYF.

The genes are TRBV30 and TRBJ2-1; TRBD1 matches at 8 bases. Trimming at V came to 4 bases and at J to 7 bases, leaving 9 bases not matched to a gene. The CDR3 is made up of 14 amino acids. CDR1 is GTSNPN and CDR2 is SVGIG in the germline V gene (reference sequence). The chain's CDR3 is CAWNTGGLRNEQFF. CDR3 bases: TGTGCCTGGAACACAGGGGGATTGAGGAATGAGCAGTTCTTC.

The chain joins TRBV10-2 to TRBJ1-1; tentative D call: TRBD1 (5 bases). CDR1 is WSHSY and CDR2 is SAAADI in the germline V gene. V lost 4 bases and J lost 1, with 7 bases in between. The CDR3 runs to 13 residues. The CDR3 region is CASSGQGNTEAFF. CDR3 nucleotides: TGCGCCAGCAGTGGCCAGGGGAACACTGAAGCTTTCTTT.

V usage is TRBV9 and J usage is TRBJ1-1; perhaps TRBD1 as D (5 bases). Trimming took 4 bases from V and 8 from J, leaving 15 bases between them. The CDR3 has 13 amino acids. Germline-derived CDR1 and CDR2 are SGDLS and YYNGEE. The CDR3 protein is CASSSWDHNEAFF. The CDR3 bases are TGTGCCAGCAGCTCTTGGGACCATAACGAAGCTTTCTTT.